A single sample is the source of the 30 T cell receptor beta chains below, sequenced in a study of response to subunit inactivated influenza vaccine. TCRdb called the RT-PCR reads again in MiXCR, with one record for every CDR3 protein. The data contain about 240,000 distinct CDR3 sequences, more than 9% of them singletons. Material: non-naive T cells sorted from PBMCs, obtained around two weeks before vaccination. These receptors were taken from a man aged 50 to 60 who received an inactivated influenza vaccine.

The gene calls are TRBV11-2 and TRBJ2-5, with D perhaps matching TRBD2 (5 bases). Trimming took 2 bases from V and 1 from J, leaving 20 bases between them. This CDR3 has 18 amino acids. Germline values: CDR1 SGHAT, CDR2 FQNNGV. The chain's CDR3 is CASSLRPFSAVLQETQYF. CDR3 bases: TGTGCCAGCAGCTTAAGACCCTTTAGCGCCGTACTCCAAGAGACCCAGTACTTC.

This clonotype has at least ten counts. This chain links TRBV27 with TRBJ1-5; tentatively, D is TRBD1 (6 bases). Germline values: CDR1 MNHEY, CDR2 SMNVEV (reference sequence). Trimming cost V 6 bases and J 1 base, with 10 bases left between them. The CDR3 loop spans 14 amino acids. Here the CDR3 DNA reads TGTGCCAGCAGCACAGGGTGGAGCAATCAGCCCCAGCATTTT. This sequence encodes CASSTGWSNQPQHF.

This clonotype has at least ten counts. The chain combines TRBV25-1 with TRBJ2-7; a weak D match, TRBD2 (5 bases). Germline lookup yields CDR1 MGHDK and CDR2 SYGVNS. Trimming took off 4 bases at V and 6 bases at J, with 10 bases between the two ends. This CDR3 is built from 12 residues. The CDR3: CASSAEGLEQYF. CDR3 bases: TGTGCCAGCAGTGCCGAAGGACTCGAGCAGTACTTC.

This clonotype was found many times. The V call is TRBV6-5, the J call TRBJ2-4; the D call may be TRBD1 or TRBD2 (5 bases each). Trimming pared 0 bases from V and 5 bases from J, leaving 14 bases between. This CDR3 has 16 amino acids. Germline V gene lookup returns CDR1 MNHEY and CDR2 SVGAGI. CDR3 amino acids: CASSYSTAGTENIQYF. The CDR3, as DNA: TGTGCCAGCAGTTACTCGACAGCAGGGACCGAAAACATTCAGTACTTC.

The genes are TRBV12-3 or TRBV12-4 and TRBJ2-5; D might be TRBD2 (6 bases). The germline V and J ends were trimmed by 6 bases and 6 bases, with 11 bases remaining between them. This CDR3 has 12 amino acids. The CDR3 coding sequence is TGTGCCAGCAGCGGGCTAGCGAAGACCCAGTACTTC. Amino acid sequence: CASSGLAKTQYF.

V is TRBV29-1 and J is TRBJ2-2; D uncertain. CDR3 size: 14 residues. V was trimmed by 2 bases and J by 0 bases, leaving 7 bases between them. Germline V lookup: CDR1 SQVTM, CDR2 ANQGSEA. DNA of the CDR3: TGCAGCGTTGAACCGAACGCGAACACCGGGGAGCTGTTTTTT. This codes for CSVEPNANTGELFF.

V is TRBV4-2 and J is TRBJ2-2; tentative D call: TRBD1 (6 bases). The CDR3 has 14 residues. Per germline, CDR1 LGHNA and CDR2 YNFKEQ. V gave up 0 bases and J gave up 6 bases, with 8 bases separating them. CDR3 in DNA: TGTGCCAGCAGCCAAGAAAACAGGGCCGGGGAGCTGTTTTTT. Amino acids: CASSQENRAGELFF.

This clonotype was seen more than once but under ten times. CDR3 sequence reads: CASSRSFGTHGAKNIQYF. The CDR3 DNA reads TGTGCCAGCAGCCGCTCTTTCGGGACCCACGGAGCCAAAAACATTCAGTACTTC. This chain joins TRBV14 and TRBJ2-4; the D gene could be TRBD1 or TRBD2 (5 bases each). CDR3 length: 18 amino acids. The V end lost 4 bases, the J end lost 0 bases, and 19 bases lay between the germline ends. From germline, CDR1 is SGHDN and CDR2 FVKESK.

This clonotype has ten or more counts. This chain links TRBV7-9 with TRBJ2-1, with 7 bases fitting TRBD2. Trimming removed 3 bases from V and 4 bases from J; junction bases left unmatched: 6. Germline values: CDR1 SEHNR, CDR2 FQNEAQ (reference sequence). This CDR3 region has 15 residues. Here the CDR3 reads CASSFVASGYNEQFF. In nucleotides, the CDR3 is TGTGCCAGCAGCTTTGTGGCTAGCGGATACAATGAGCAGTTCTTC.

The rearrangement joins TRBV19 to TRBJ1-6; D is perhaps TRBD1 (5 bases). The ends were cut back, 4 bases at V and 7 bases at J, with 8 bases in the middle. Germline assignment: CDR1 LNHDA and CDR2 SQIVND (reference sequence). This CDR3 comprises 13 residues. The CDR3, as DNA: TGTGCCAGTAGTACCCGACAGAATTCACCCCTCCACTTT. Translation gives CASSTRQNSPLHF.

This rearrangement joins TRBV20-1 to TRBJ2-3, with 7 nucleotides matching TRBD2. V lost 1 base to trimming and J lost 9 bases; unmatched junction nucleotides: 7. The CDR3 contains 13 residues. Germline values: CDR1 DFQATT, CDR2 SNEGSKA (reference sequence). CDR3 protein: CSARAFSGGTQYF. Written as DNA, the CDR3 is TGCAGTGCTAGAGCCTTCTCGGGAGGCACGCAGTATTTT.

This clonotype was seen many times. The rearrangement uses TRBV3-1 and TRBJ2-2; D is unclear. The CDR3 is 15 residues long. Germline values: CDR1 LGHDT, CDR2 YNNKEL (reference sequence). The germline V and J ends were trimmed by 1 base and 8 bases, with 14 bases remaining between them. The CDR3 DNA follows: TGTGCCAGCAGCCAAGTGGCGGCAGCCAGGGGGGAGCTGTTTTTT. Translating gives CASSQVAAARGELFF.

V and J are TRBV29-1 and TRBJ2-1, with TRBD2 identical over 10 bases. V shed 5 bases and J 5 bases; nucleotides not matched to a gene: 12. Looked up from germline, CDR1 is SQVTM and CDR2 is ANQGSEA. The CDR3 totals 16 residues. CDR3 DNA sequence: TGCAGCGTTTCCGGGACTAGCGCCCATACCCACAATGAGCAGTTCTTC. Residues: CSVSGTSAHTHNEQFF.

This clonotype was seen ten or more times. The chain has TRBV25-1 and TRBJ2-1, with D possibly TRBD1 on 6 matching bases. Germline-derived CDR1 and CDR2 are MGHDK and SYGVNS. Deletions cut 1 base from V and 7 bases from J, with 11 bases between. The CDR3 runs to 14 residues. The CDR3 spells CASSESARGNEQFF. CDR3 nucleotides: TGTGCCAGCAGTGAATCCGCCAGGGGAAATGAGCAGTTCTTC. Full variable domain (outside the CDR3, taken from reference TRBV25-1 and TRBJ2-1): EADIYQTPRYLVIGTGKKITLECSQTMGHDKMYWYQQDPGMELHLIHYSYGVNSTEKGDLSSESTVSRIRTEHFPLTLESARPSHTSQYLCASSESARGNEQFFGPGTRLTVL.

At least ten counts were recorded for this clonotype. The chain carries TRBV11-2 and TRBJ2-1, with a tentative D call TRBD1 (6 bases). The CDR3 sequence is 16 residues long. Germline lookup yields CDR1 SGHAT and CDR2 FQNNGV. V lost 0 bases and J 6 bases, leaving 15 bases between the germline ends. Here the CDR3 reads CASSLEQGLILNEQFF. Here the CDR3 DNA reads TGTGCCAGCAGCTTAGAGCAGGGGCTTATACTCAATGAGCAGTTCTTC.

There are many counts of this clonotype. V and J are TRBV6-2 or TRBV6-3 and TRBJ2-4; 9 bases align to TRBD1. Germline loops: CDR1 MNHEY, CDR2 SVGEGT. V dropped 2 bases and J dropped 9; count of bases not matched to a gene: 17. CDR3 size: 18 residues. CDR3 sequence: CASSYPLAGQGLFGIQYF. The CDR3 DNA reads as TGTGCCAGCAGTTACCCTCTCGCCGGACAGGGGCTTTTTGGCATTCAGTACTTC.

This clonotype was detected a few times. This sequence joins TRBV6-5 and TRBJ2-1, with 11 bases identical to TRBD1. Looked up from germline, CDR1 is MNHEY and CDR2 is SVGAGI. CDR3 length: 11 amino acids. J lost 12 bases, V lost 6 bases, and 1 base had no gene match. CDR3 residues: CASRDRGRQFF. DNA of the CDR3: TGTGCCAGCAGGGACAGGGGGCGGCAGTTCTTC.

This clonotype was detected ten times or more. V is TRBV29-1 and J is TRBJ2-1; 10 bases match TRBD1. V was clipped by 5 bases and J by 6 bases; unmatched bases: 10. The CDR3 extends over 15 amino acids. Germline lookup yields CDR1 SQVTM and CDR2 ANQGSEA. CDR3 coding DNA: TGCAGCGTTCGTGGGACAGGGGAAACTCTCAATGAGCAGTTCTTC. Its protein is CSVRGTGETLNEQFF.

V gene TRBV20-1 combines with J gene TRBJ2-7, with no clear D. The germline V and J ends were trimmed by 3 bases and 0 bases, with 9 bases remaining between them. Germline V gene sequence: CDR1 DFQATT, CDR2 SNEGSKA (reference sequence). The CDR3 loop spans 13 amino acids. The CDR3 loop is CSASGYSSYEQYF. Here the CDR3 DNA reads TGCAGTGCTAGCGGATACAGCTCCTACGAGCAGTACTTC.

This clonotype was counted ten times or more. The chain combines TRBV20-1 with TRBJ2-5; D ambiguous. Germline values: CDR1 DFQATT, CDR2 SNEGSKA (reference sequence). The CDR3 spans 15 residues. Here the CDR3 DNA reads TGCAGCGCCCCTTTGTCTGCGGACCCTAAAGAGACCCAGTACTTC. As protein: CSAPLSADPKETQYF.

As regards this clonotype: At one of its ends the junction is not consistent with the germline gene, which may arise from a read error. This chain connects TRBV20-1 to TRBJ2-7; TRBD1 agrees at 10 bases. The CDR3 totals 14 residues. CDR1 is DFQATT, CDR2 SNEGSKA, per germline (reference sequence). CDR3 sequence (DNA): TGCGGTGCTAGAGTAAGGGACAGGGGTTACGAGCAGTACTTC. Encoded protein: CGARVRDRGYEQYF.

The chain combines TRBV30 with TRBJ2-3; the D gene is possibly TRBD2 (6 bases). V dropped 0 bases and J dropped 0 bases, with 16 bases sitting between them. This CDR3 is built from 17 residues. The germline V gene encodes CDR1 GTSNPN and CDR2 SVGIG (reference sequence). CDR3 residues: CAWSVRSRGISTDTQYF. CDR3 nucleotide sequence: TGTGCCTGGAGTGTTCGATCTCGGGGGATCAGCACAGATACGCAGTATTTT.

This clonotype was seen ten or more times. The chain is built from TRBV20-1 and TRBJ1-1; weak D call: TRBD1 (5 bases). CDR1 is DFQATT and CDR2 is SNEGSKA in the germline V gene (reference sequence). Between the trimmed V and J ends, which lost 3 bases and 3 bases, there was a span of 14 bases. There are 14 residues in the CDR3. The CDR3 nucleotides read TGCAGTGCTAGGGCAGCTTGGGGGGACACTGAAGCTTTCTTT. Amino acids: CSARAAWGDTEAFF.

This clonotype appeared many times. The chain carries TRBV10-3 and TRBJ2-2; no definite D call. This CDR3 has 15 amino acids. V lost 0 bases and J 6 bases, leaving 11 bases between the germline ends. Germline-derived CDR1 and CDR2 are ENHRY and SYGVKD. The CDR3 bases are TGTGCCATCAGTGAGTCTACGGGTGTGGCCGGGGAGCTGTTTTTT. Protein product: CAISESTGVAGELFF.

This clonotype has only a few counts. The V call is TRBV7-2, the J call TRBJ2-7; 7 bases map to TRBD2. J gave up 8 bases and V 1 base, and 2 bases lay outside the gene matches. This CDR3 is 12 amino acids long. CDR1 SGHTA and CDR2 FQGNSA come from the germline V gene. This CDR3 is CASSLEAGKQYF. The CDR3 bases are TGTGCCAGCAGCTTAGAAGCGGGAAAGCAGTACTTC.

This clonotype was counted only a few times. The rearrangement joins TRBV5-1 to TRBJ2-7; D not resolved. CDR1 and CDR2 from the germline V gene are SGHRS and YFSETQ. CDR3 length equals 14 residues. Trimming cost V 4 bases and J 7 bases, with 18 bases left between them. CDR3 residues: CASSQTPTLGEQYF. DNA for the CDR3: TGCGCCAGCAGCCAAACCCCTACGCTCGGGGAGCAGTACTTC.

The sample holds a few counts of this clonotype. The chain combines TRBV4-3 with TRBJ2-2, with D tentatively TRBD1 or TRBD2 (5 bases each). There are 17 residues in the CDR3. The germline V and J ends were trimmed by 0 bases and 6 bases, with 17 bases remaining between them. Germline CDR1 is LGHNA and CDR2 is YSLEER. CDR3 DNA: TGCGCCAGCAGCCAAGATTTTTCGATCGGGGCGGCCGGGGAGCTGTTTTTT. This codes for CASSQDFSIGAAGELFF.

This clonotype was recorded once. The J gene is TRBJ2-7, the V gene TRBV12-3 or TRBV12-4; a weak D match, TRBD1 (5 bases). The CDR3 is 13 residues long. Trimming left V 6 bases short and J 3 bases short, with 12 bases between. Here the CDR3 DNA reads TGTGCCAGCAGCCGACAGTCCCACTACGAGCAGTACTTC. Its translation is CASSRQSHYEQYF.

The V call is TRBV5-1, the J call TRBJ2-7, with 7 nucleotides matching TRBD1. The germline gives CDR1 SGHRS, CDR2 YFSETQ. The CDR3 loop spans 14 amino acids. V was clipped by 1 base and J by 1 base; unmatched bases: 2. CDR3 protein: CASSLWGQSYEQYF. CDR3 in DNA: TGCGCCAGCAGCTTGTGGGGACAGTCCTACGAGCAGTACTTC.

This clonotype showed up just once. V usage is TRBV10-3 and J usage is TRBJ1-2; 7 bases are shared with TRBD1. The trim removed 2 bases at V and 6 bases at J, leaving 6 bases unmatched. CDR1 is ENHRY, CDR2 SYGVKD, per germline. The CDR3 covers 14 residues. CDR3 protein: CAISETTGVDGYTF. The CDR3 DNA is TGTGCCATCAGTGAGACTACAGGGGTCGATGGCTACACCTTC.